The 15 T cell receptor beta chains below come from one sample, sequenced in a study of T-cell reconstitution after alpha-beta-depleted transplantation in children. Preparing the TCRbeta library involved the use of unique molecular identifiers. TCRdb reanalysed the PCR reads using MiXCR and keeps one entry per CDR3 protein. The table records 200,000 to 250,000 distinct CDR3 sequences, about 8.2% of them present only once. The sequences come from PBMCs, mostly from graft donor cells, collected 360 days after TCRalphabeta/CD19-depleted stem cell transplant. The receptors stem from a male patient aged 2 to 10 who had a stem cell transplant for acute myeloid leukemia, so the T cells may come from the graft donor.

The table lists this clonotype with many counts. This chain connects TRBV7-9 to TRBJ2-7; D is ambiguous. Trimming removed 5 bases from V and 3 bases from J, with 8 bases in between. The CDR3 totals 12 residues. Per germline, CDR1 SEHNR and CDR2 FQNEAQ (reference sequence). CDR3 bases: TGTGCCAGCAGCCGAGACCACTACGAGCAGTACTTC. It specifies CASSRDHYEQYF.

The chain is built from TRBV4-3 and TRBJ2-7, with D perhaps assigned TRBD1 or TRBD2 (5 bases each). The V gene lost 5 bases and the J gene lost 6 bases, with 23 bases spanning the gap. Looked up from germline, CDR1 is LGHNA and CDR2 is YSLEER. The CDR3 is made up of 16 amino acids. The CDR3 protein is CASSSGHGMVKGEQYF. The CDR3 DNA reads as TGCGCCAGCAGCTCAGGACACGGGATGGTGAAGGGCGAGCAGTACTTC.

This clonotype was counted ten times or more. The chain combines TRBV10-3 with TRBJ2-7; TRBD2 aligns across 10 bases. The CDR3 spans 15 residues. V lost 5 bases and J lost 7; bases outside the gene matches: 11. Germline loops: CDR1 ENHRY, CDR2 SYGVKD. The CDR3, as DNA: TGTGCCATCAGTCGTAATAGCGGGAGGATAGGAGAGCAGTACTTC. Encoded protein: CAISRNSGRIGEQYF.

The CDR3 sequence: CSASPSGSPYEQYV. DNA for the CDR3: TGCAGTGCTAGTCCGTCCGGGAGCCCCTACGAGCAGTACGTC. V and J are TRBV20-1 and TRBJ2-7; D possibly corresponds to TRBD2 (6 bases). The CDR3 has 14 residues. Germline CDR1 is DFQATT and CDR2 is SNEGSKA (reference sequence). V lost 3 bases and J 2 bases, leaving 14 bases between the germline ends.

The rearrangement uses TRBV12-3 or TRBV12-4 and TRBJ2-5; D is uncertain. This CDR3 contains 15 residues. Trimming cost V 3 bases and J 2 bases, with 13 bases left between them. In DNA, the CDR3 is TGTGCCAGCAGTTTTCGTTCCGGGTTGCAAGAGACCCAGTACTTC. It yields the protein CASSFRSGLQETQYF.

This clonotype was seen repeatedly, ten times or more. The genes are TRBV6-5 and TRBJ1-3, with TRBD1 as a possible D gene (5 bases). V shed 0 bases and J shed 0 bases, with 12 bases lying between them. The CDR3 sequence is 17 residues long. Germline V gene data show CDR1 as MNHEY and CDR2 as SVGAGI. The CDR3 loop is CASSYSDPGLSGNTIYF. The CDR3 coding sequence is TGTGCCAGCAGTTACTCCGATCCGGGGCTCTCTGGAAACACCATATATTTT.

The CDR3: CSAGTVIGQPQHF. CDR3 DNA: TGCAGTGCTGGGACAGTAATTGGGCAGCCCCAGCATTTT. The chain carries TRBV20-1 and TRBJ1-5, with TRBD1 matching 7 bases. CDR1 DFQATT and CDR2 SNEGSKA come from the germline V gene (reference sequence). The CDR3 contains 13 residues. V dropped 5 bases and J dropped 7; count of bases not matched to a gene: 8.

This clonotype turned up a few times. The rearrangement joins TRBV7-2 to TRBJ2-7; 7 bases line up with TRBD1. CDR1 and CDR2 from the germline V gene are SGHTA and FQGNSA. The CDR3 extends over 15 amino acids. With V trimmed by 2 bases and J by 4 bases, 8 bases remained unmatched. The CDR3 is CASSLHPGQLYEQYF. The CDR3 nucleotides are TGTGCCAGCAGCTTACACCCGGGACAGCTTTACGAGCAGTACTTC.

The chain joins TRBV5-1 to TRBJ2-3; 10 positions match TRBD2. From germline, CDR1 is SGHRS and CDR2 YFSETQ. Trimming removed 0 bases from V and 4 bases from J; junction bases left unmatched: 5. This CDR3 is 16 amino acids long. The CDR3 DNA follows: TGCGCCAGCAGCTTGGTATTAGCGGGAGGCGCAGATACGCAGTATTTT. It specifies CASSLVLAGGADTQYF.

The chain links TRBV5-5 to TRBJ2-2; D is unclear. CDR3 length: 17 residues. V was trimmed by 2 bases and J by 1 base, leaving 15 bases between them. CDR1 is SGHKS, CDR2 YYEKEE, per germline (reference sequence). The CDR3 DNA is TGTGCCAGCAGCTTAGACACTCGAAGGATGAACACCGGGGAGCTGTTTTTT. Protein product: CASSLDTRRMNTGELFF.

This clonotype was picked up many times. The CDR3 reads CASSLLAGTDTQYF. For the CDR3, the DNA is TGTGCCAGCAGTTTACTGGCAGGCACAGATACGCAGTATTTT. The gene calls are TRBV12-3 or TRBV12-4 and TRBJ2-3; D gene ambiguous. The CDR3 is made up of 14 amino acids. V was clipped by 2 bases and J by 1 base, with 7 bases between them.

Regarding this clonotype: An end of the junction does not agree with germline; a read error may underlie this. The rearrangement links TRBV5-1 to TRBJ2-2; D is tentatively TRBD1 or TRBD2 (5 bases each). This CDR3 has 18 amino acids. The germline CDR1 and CDR2 sequences are SGHRS and YFSETQ. CDR3 protein: CASSLLRWGPELAGELSF. Here the CDR3 DNA reads TGCGCCAGCAGCTTGCTCCGGTGGGGCCCTGAATTGGCCGGGGAGCTGTCTTTT.

Regarding this clonotype: A much bigger clone sits one base away, suggesting this may be a read error. The chain recombines TRBV7-6 with TRBJ2-5; D is unclear. This CDR3 comprises 13 residues. V shed 2 bases and J shed 4 bases, with 8 bases lying between them. Germline V gives CDR1 SGHVS, CDR2 FNYEAQ. DNA of the CDR3: TGTGCCAGCAGCTTACCAGGCGGAGAGACCCAGTACTTC. Translation gives CASSLPGGETQYF.

CDR3 region: CASSHTGNEQYF. Written as DNA, the CDR3 is TGCGCCAGCAGCCACACAGGGAACGAGCAGTACTTC. The rearrangement joins TRBV4-1 to TRBJ2-7, with D perhaps TRBD1 (6 bases). The V gene lost 3 bases and the J gene lost 5 bases, with 8 bases spanning the gap. In germline, CDR1 is MGHRA, CDR2 YSYEKL. The CDR3 length is 12 residues.

This sequence joins TRBV20-1 and TRBJ2-7, with D maybe TRBD1 (6 bases). CDR3 length: 15 residues. V lost 2 bases and J 3 bases, leaving 17 bases between the germline ends. Per the germline V gene, CDR1 is DFQATT and CDR2 is SNEGSKA (reference sequence). CDR3 coding DNA: TGCAGTGCTAGACCCCCGACAGGAATCGACTACGAGCAGTACTTC. This codes for CSARPPTGIDYEQYF.